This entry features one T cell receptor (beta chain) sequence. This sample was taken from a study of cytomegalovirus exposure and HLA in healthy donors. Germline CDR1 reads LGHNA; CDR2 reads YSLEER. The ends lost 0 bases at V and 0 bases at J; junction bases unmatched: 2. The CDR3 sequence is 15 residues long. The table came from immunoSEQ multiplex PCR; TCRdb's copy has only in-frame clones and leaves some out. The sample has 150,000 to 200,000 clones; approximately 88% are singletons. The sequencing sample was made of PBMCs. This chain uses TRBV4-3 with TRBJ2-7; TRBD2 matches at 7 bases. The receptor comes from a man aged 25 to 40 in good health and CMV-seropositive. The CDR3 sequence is CASSQDRGVSYEQYF. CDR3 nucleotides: TGCGCCAGCAGCCAAGATCGGGGGGTCTCCTACGAGCAGTACTTC.